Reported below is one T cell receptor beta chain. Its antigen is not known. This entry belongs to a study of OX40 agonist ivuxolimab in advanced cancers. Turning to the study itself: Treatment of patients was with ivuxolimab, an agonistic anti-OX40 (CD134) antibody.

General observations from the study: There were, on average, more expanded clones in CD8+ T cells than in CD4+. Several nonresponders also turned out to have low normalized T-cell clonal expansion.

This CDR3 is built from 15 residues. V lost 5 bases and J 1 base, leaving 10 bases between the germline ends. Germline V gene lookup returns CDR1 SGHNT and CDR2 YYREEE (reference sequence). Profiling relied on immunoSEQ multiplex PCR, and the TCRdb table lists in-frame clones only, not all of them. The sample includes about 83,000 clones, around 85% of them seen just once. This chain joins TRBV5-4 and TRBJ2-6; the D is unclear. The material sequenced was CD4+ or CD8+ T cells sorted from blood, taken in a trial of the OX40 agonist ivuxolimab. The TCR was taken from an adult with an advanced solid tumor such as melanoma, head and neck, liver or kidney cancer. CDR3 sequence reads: CASRPVLSGANVLTF. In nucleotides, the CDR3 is TGTGCCAGCAGACCCGTCCTATCTGGGGCCAACGTCCTGACTTTC.